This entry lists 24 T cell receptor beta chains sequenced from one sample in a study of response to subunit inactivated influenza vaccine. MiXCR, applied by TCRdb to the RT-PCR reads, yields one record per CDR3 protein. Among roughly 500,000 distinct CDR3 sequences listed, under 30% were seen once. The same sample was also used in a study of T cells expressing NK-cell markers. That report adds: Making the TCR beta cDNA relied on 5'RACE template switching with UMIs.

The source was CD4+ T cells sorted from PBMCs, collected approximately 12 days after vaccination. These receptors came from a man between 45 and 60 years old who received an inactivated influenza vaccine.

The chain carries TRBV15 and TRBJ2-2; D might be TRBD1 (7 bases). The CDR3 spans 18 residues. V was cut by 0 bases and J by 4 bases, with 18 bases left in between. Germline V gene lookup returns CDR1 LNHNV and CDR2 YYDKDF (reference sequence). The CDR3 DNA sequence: TGTGCCACCAGCAGAGATCAGAGACAGGGACTTTTCACCGGGGAGCTGTTTTTT. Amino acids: CATSRDQRQGLFTGELFF.

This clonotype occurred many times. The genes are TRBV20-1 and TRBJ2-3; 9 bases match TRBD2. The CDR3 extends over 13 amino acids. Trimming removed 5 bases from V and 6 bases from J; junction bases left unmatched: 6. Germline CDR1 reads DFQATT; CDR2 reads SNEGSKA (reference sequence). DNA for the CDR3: TGCAGTGCTGTTATTAGCGGGAGTGATACGCAGTATTTT. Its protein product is CSAVISGSDTQYF.

The CDR3: CASSVGRRGTNEKLFF. In DNA, the CDR3 is TGTGCCAGCAGTGTCGGTCGACGAGGGACTAATGAAAAACTGTTTTTT. J is TRBJ1-4 and V is TRBV6-1; no clear D gene. This CDR3 is built from 16 residues. V dropped 4 bases and J dropped 2 bases, with 14 bases sitting between them. Germline V CDR1 and CDR2: MNHNS, SASEGT.

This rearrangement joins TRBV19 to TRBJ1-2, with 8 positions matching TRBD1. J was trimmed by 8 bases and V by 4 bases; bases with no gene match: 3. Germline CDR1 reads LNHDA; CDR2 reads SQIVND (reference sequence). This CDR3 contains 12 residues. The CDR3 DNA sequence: TGTGCCAGTAGTAACCGGGACAGGGGCTACACCTTC. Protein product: CASSNRDRGYTF.

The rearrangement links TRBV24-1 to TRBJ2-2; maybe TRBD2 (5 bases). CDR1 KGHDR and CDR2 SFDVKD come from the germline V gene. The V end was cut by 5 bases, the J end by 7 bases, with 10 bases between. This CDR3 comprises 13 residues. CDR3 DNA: TGTGCCACCAGTGCGGGGTCGGTCGGGGAGCTGTTTTTT. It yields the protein CATSAGSVGELFF.

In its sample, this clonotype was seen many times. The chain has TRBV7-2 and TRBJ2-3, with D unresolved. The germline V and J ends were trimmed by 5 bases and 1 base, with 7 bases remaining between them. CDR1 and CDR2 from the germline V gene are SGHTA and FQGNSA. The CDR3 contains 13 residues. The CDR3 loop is CASSIPGTDTQYF. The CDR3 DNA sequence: TGTGCCAGCAGCATCCCGGGCACAGATACGCAGTATTTT. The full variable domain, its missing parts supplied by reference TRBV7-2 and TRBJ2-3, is GAGVSQSPSNKVTEKGKDVELRCDPISGHTALYWYRQSLGQGLEFLIYFQGNSAPDKSGLPSDRFSAERTGGSVSTLTIQRTQQEDSAVYLCASSIPGTDTQYFGPGTRLTVL.

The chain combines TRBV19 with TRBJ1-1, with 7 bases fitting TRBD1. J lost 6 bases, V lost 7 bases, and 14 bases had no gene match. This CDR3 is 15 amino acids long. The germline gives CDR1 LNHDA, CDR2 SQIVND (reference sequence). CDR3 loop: CASTSLTGRLSEAFF. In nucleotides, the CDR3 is TGTGCCAGTACCTCCCTGACAGGGCGCCTTTCTGAAGCTTTCTTT.

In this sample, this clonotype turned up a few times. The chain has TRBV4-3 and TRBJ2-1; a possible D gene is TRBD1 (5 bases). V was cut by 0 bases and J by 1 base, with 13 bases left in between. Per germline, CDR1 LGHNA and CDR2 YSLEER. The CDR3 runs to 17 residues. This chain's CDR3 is CASSQDLLRVSYNEQFF. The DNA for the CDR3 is TGCGCCAGCAGCCAAGACCTCCTCAGGGTTTCCTACAATGAGCAGTTCTTC.

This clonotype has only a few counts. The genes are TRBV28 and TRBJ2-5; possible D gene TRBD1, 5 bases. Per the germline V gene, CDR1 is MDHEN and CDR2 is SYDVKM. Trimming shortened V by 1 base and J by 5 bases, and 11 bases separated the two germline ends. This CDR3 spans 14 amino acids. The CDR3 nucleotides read TGTGCCAGCAGTTTATTGGGCAGGGATGAGACCCAGTACTTC. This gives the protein CASSLLGRDETQYF.

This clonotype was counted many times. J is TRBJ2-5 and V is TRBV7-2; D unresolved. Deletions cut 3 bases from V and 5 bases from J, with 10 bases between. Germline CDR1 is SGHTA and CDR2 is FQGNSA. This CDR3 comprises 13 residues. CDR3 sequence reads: CASSFRVAETQYF. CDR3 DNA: TGTGCCAGCAGCTTTAGGGTAGCCGAGACCCAGTACTTC.

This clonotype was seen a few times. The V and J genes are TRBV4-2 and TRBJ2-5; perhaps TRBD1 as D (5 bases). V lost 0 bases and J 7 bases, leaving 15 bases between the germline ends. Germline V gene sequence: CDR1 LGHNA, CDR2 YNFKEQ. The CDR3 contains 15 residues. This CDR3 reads CASSQERTPTGTQYF. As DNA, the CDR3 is TGTGCCAGCAGCCAAGAACGGACCCCTACAGGGACCCAGTACTTC.

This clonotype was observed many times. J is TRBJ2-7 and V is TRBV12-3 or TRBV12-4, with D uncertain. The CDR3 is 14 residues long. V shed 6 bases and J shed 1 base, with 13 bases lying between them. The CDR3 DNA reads TGTGCCAGCAGCGCCCCTGCGCCATCCTACGAGCAGTACTTC. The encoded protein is CASSAPAPSYEQYF.

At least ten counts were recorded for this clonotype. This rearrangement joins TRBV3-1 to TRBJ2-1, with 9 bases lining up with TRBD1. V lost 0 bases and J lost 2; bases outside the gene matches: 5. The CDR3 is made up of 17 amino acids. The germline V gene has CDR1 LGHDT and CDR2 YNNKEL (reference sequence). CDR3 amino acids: CASSQDLGTGPYNEQFF. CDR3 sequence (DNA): TGTGCCAGCAGCCAAGATCTGGGGACAGGGCCCTACAATGAGCAGTTCTTC.

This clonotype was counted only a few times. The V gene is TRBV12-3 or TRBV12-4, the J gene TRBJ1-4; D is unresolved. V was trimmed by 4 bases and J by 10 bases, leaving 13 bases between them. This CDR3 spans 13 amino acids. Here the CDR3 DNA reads TGTGCCAGCAGTTCCCGCCCGGGAGGAAAACTGTTTTTT. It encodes CASSSRPGGKLFF.

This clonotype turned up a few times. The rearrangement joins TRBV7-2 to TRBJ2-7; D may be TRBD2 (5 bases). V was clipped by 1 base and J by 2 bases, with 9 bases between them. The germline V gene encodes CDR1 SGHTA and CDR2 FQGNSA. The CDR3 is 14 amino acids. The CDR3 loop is CASSLGEEAYEQYF. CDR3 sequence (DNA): TGTGCCAGCAGCTTAGGCGAGGAGGCCTACGAGCAGTACTTC.

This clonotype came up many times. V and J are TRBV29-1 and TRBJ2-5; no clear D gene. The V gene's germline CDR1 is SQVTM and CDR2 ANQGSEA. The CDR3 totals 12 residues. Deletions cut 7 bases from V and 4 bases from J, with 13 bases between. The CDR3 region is CSGRTGGETQYF. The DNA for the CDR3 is TGCAGCGGCCGGACCGGCGGAGAGACCCAGTACTTC.

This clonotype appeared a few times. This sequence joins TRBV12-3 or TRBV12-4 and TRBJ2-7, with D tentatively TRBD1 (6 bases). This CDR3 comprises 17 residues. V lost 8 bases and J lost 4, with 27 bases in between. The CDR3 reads CASGSSGPLRGFYEQYF. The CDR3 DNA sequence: TGTGCCAGCGGATCCTCGGGTCCTCTCAGGGGATTTTACGAGCAGTACTTC.

DNA of the CDR3: TGCGCCAGCAGCAGGGGGCGGCAAGATACGCAGTATTTT. It translates to CASSRGRQDTQYF. The chain joins TRBV5-1 to TRBJ2-3; 7 bases are shared with TRBD1. The V gene's germline CDR1 is SGHRS and CDR2 YFSETQ. Trimming took 4 bases from V and 5 from J; bases not matched to a gene: 4. The CDR3 is 13 amino acids.

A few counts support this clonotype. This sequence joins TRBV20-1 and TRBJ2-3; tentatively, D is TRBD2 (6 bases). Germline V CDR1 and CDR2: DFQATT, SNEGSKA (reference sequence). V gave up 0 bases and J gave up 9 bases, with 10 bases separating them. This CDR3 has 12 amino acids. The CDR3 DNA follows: TGCAGTGCTAGAGATCGGCGGGAAACGCAGTATTTT. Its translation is CSARDRRETQYF.

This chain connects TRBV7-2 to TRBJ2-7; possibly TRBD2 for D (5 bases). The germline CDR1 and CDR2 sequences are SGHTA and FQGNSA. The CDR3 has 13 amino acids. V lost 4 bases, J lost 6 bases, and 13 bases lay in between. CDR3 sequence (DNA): TGTGCCAGCAGCTACGGACTGGGTTCCGAGCAGTACTTC. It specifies CASSYGLGSEQYF.

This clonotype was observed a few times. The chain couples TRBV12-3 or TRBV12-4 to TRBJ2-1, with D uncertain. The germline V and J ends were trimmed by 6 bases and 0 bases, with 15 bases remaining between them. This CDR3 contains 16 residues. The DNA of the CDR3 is TGTGCCAGCAGCTCGGAGTCCGTCAGCTCCTACAATGAGCAGTTCTTC. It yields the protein CASSSESVSSYNEQFF.

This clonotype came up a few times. Here the CDR3 reads CASRSGRVVNEQFF. The DNA of the CDR3 is TGTGCCAGCAGGTCGGGACGGGTGGTCAATGAGCAGTTCTTC. The J gene is TRBJ2-1, the V gene TRBV12-3 or TRBV12-4, with D perhaps being TRBD1 or TRBD2 (5 bases each). This CDR3 has 14 residues. V gave up 6 bases and J gave up 6 bases, with 15 bases separating them.

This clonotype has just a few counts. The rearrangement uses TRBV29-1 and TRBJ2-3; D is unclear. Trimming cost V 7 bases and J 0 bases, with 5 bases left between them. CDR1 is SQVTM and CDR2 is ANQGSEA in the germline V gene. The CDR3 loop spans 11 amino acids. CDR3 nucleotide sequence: TGCAGCGAAGGGAGCACAGATACGCAGTATTTT. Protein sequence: CSEGSTDTQYF.

CDR3 DNA: TGTGCCAGCAGCTCTCGAAGGGGGGGGACCTACAATGAGCAGTTCTTC. Its protein is CASSSRRGGTYNEQFF. This chain links TRBV7-9 with TRBJ2-1, with D maybe TRBD2 (7 bases). V shed 4 bases and J shed 2 bases, with 15 bases lying between them. The CDR3 covers 16 residues. From germline, CDR1 is SEHNR and CDR2 FQNEAQ (reference sequence).